The rows below give T cell receptor beta chains drawn from one sample of a study of blood T cell repertoires in COVID-19. The data were produced by immunoSEQ multiplex PCR, yet TCRdb's version contains in-frame clones alone and is incomplete. The data contain 65,000 to 85,000 clones, 70% to 75% of them singletons. The sample comprised peripheral blood. These receptor sequences come from a man aged 50-59 years with active or convalescent COVID-19. CDR3s include the opening cysteine and the closing phenylalanine or tryptophan. D genes are given only for firm matches. Not all rows give a size; the values are once, few, many and, for expanded clones, a class.

TRBV19,TRBJ2-5,TRBD2,.,TGTGCCAGTAGTTCGACTAGCCCCCAAGAGACCCAGTACTTC,CASSSTSPQETQYF
TRBV3-1/TRBV3-2,TRBJ2-5,TRBD2,.,TGTGCCAGCAGCCTCGGGACTAGCGGGGGGAGGAGAGAGACCCAGTACTTC,CASSLGTSGGRRETQYF
TRBV5-5,TRBJ2-5,TRBD1,.,TGTGCCAGCAGCATCCGCGGGGGATACAGGGGGCCTCTCCAAGAGACCCAGTACTTC,CASSIRGGYRGPLQETQYF
TRBV5-6,TRBJ2-7,TRBD2,.,TGTGCCAGCAGCACTAGCGGGGGGGCGTACGAGCAGTACTTC,CASSTSGGAYEQYF
TRBV24-1,TRBJ1-2,TRBD1,.,TGTGCCACCAGAGCAACCGGGACAGAAGATGGCTACACCTTC,CATRATGTEDGYTF
TRBV3-1/TRBV3-2,TRBJ1-5,TRBD1,.,TGTGCCAGCAGCCAAGTGGACCAGGGGGGAGGACAGCCCCAGCATTTT,CASSQVDQGGGQPQHF
TRBV4-3,TRBJ2-7,TRBD2,.,TGCGCCAGCAGCATGTGGGCGGGGCGGGGGAGCTCCTACGAGCAGTACTTC,CASSMWAGRGSSYEQYF
TRBV15,TRBJ2-7,TRBD2,.,TGTGCCACCAGCTCTCGAAGCGGGGGGAATACCTACGAGCAGTACTTC,CATSSRSGGNTYEQYF
TRBV13,TRBJ2-1,TRBD2,.,TGTGCCAGCAGCTACGGACTAGCGGGGGGCAGCCAATACAATGAGCAGTTCTTC,CASSYGLAGGSQYNEQFF
TRBV5-8,TRBJ2-5,.,.,TGTGCCAGCAGCTCTCAGGGTGGTGGAGAGACCCAGTACTTC,CASSSQGGGETQYF
TRBV11-2,TRBJ2-1,TRBD2,.,TGTGCCAGCAGCTTCCGAAGACTAGCGGGGGTAGGGGAGCAGTTCTTC,CASSFRRLAGVGEQFF
TRBV23-1,TRBJ1-2,TRBD1,many,TGCGCCAGCATCCAATATAGGCCAGGGGGGTATGGCTACACCTTC,CASIQYRPGGYGYTF
TRBV6-5,TRBJ2-7,TRBD1,once,TGTGCCAGCAGTTCCGACGGACAGGGGGCAATACCGCAGTACTTC,CASSSDGQGAIPQYF
TRBV9,TRBJ2-1,.,.,TGTGCCAGCAGCGTAGGGAGGCAGGGGAGGGATGAGCAGTTCTTC,CASSVGRQGRDEQFF
TRBV7-2,TRBJ2-5,TRBD2,.,TGTGCCAGCTGCCTAGCGGGGGGGCAAGAGACCCAGTACTTC,CASCLAGGQETQYF
TRBV6-5,TRBJ2-1,TRBD2,.,TGTGCCAGCAGTTACTCGGAGCGGGGGTGGGGTGAGCAGTTCTTC,CASSYSERGWGEQFF
TRBV12-5,TRBJ1-4,.,.,TGTGCTAGTGGTTTAGTTACAGGGAAACTGTTTTTT,CASGLVTGKLFF
TRBV5-1,TRBJ2-7,.,.,TGCGCCAGCAGCCCTACGACCGGCGGGGACAGAGCCTACGAGCAGTACTTC,CASSPTTGGDRAYEQYF
TRBV2,TRBJ2-3,TRBD2,.,TGTGCCAGCAGTGACAACTTAGCGGGGACCACAGATACGCAGTATTTT,CASSDNLAGTTDTQYF
TRBV7-2,TRBJ1-1,.,.,TGTGCCAGCAGCTTAGAGGACAGACTACAGGCTTTCTTT,CASSLEDRLQAFF
TRBV4-3,TRBJ1-2,.,few,TGCGCCAGCAGCCAAGGGGAGGGGGGCGTCTATGGCTACACCTTC,CASSQGEGGVYGYTF
TRBV25-1,TRBJ1-1,.,few,TGTGCCAGCACAAAGCAGGGGCTAGCTGAAGCTTTCTTT,CASTKQGLAEAFF
TRBV29-1,TRBJ1-6,TRBD1,.,TGCAGCGTTGGGGGGACAGGGGTTTTTCCCCAGGTAAATTCACCCCTCCACTTT,CSVGGTGVFPQVNSPLHF
TRBV30,TRBJ2-1,.,.,TGTGCCTGGGGGGGAGGGGGATACAATGAGCAGTTCTTC,CAWGGGGYNEQFF
TRBV6-2/TRBV6-3,TRBJ1-2,.,.,TGTGCCAGCAGTTCCGGGACTCACTATGGCTACACCTTC,CASSSGTHYGYTF
TRBV3-1/TRBV3-2,TRBJ1-1,TRBD1,.,TGTGCCAGCAGGACCGGGACAGGGGACACTGAAGCTTTCTTT,CASRTGTGDTEAFF
TRBV6-6,TRBJ2-7,TRBD2,.,TGTGCCAGCAGGGGTAGCGGGTCGTCCTACGAGCAGTACTTC,CASRGSGSSYEQYF
TRBV7-2,TRBJ1-2,TRBD1,.,TGTGCCAGCAACCTCCCGGACAGGGCGTCAGGCTACACCTTC,CASNLPDRASGYTF
TRBV11-3,TRBJ2-1,TRBD2,.,TGTGCCAGCAGCTTAGAGGTGGGGGGGAGCTCCTACAATGAGCAGTTCTTC,CASSLEVGGSSYNEQFF
TRBV7-8,TRBJ2-5,.,.,TGTGCCAGCAGCCGTATGATCGGAGGCCAAGAGACCCAGTACTTC,CASSRMIGGQETQYF
TRBV29-1,TRBJ2-1,TRBD2,.,TGCAGCGTTGCGCGGGGGGGATCTGAGCAGTTCTTC,CSVARGGSEQFF
TRBV29-1,TRBJ2-5,.,.,TGCAGCGTTGCGCAGGGGCAAGAGACCCAGTACTTC,CSVAQGQETQYF
TRBV9,TRBJ1-6,.,.,TGTGCCAGCAGCGGGGAGGGTTTGAATTCACCCCTCCACTTT,CASSGEGLNSPLHF
TRBV4-2,TRBJ1-4,TRBD1,.,TGTGCCAGCAGCCAAAGCCGAGGGGGGACAGCGGCCCTAGGGAAACTGTTTTTT,CASSQSRGGTAALGKLFF
TRBV5-1,TRBJ2-1,.,.,TGCGCCAGCAGCTTAGCTAGCGAGAACAATGAGCAGTTCTTC,CASSLASENNEQFF
TRBV27,TRBJ1-5,.,.,TGTGCCAGCTGCCCGGACAGAGGGGGTCAGCCCCAGCATTTT,CASCPDRGGQPQHF
TRBV12-3/TRBV12-4,TRBJ1-1,TRBD1,.,TGTGCCAGCAGTTTTGGACAGGGCACTGAAGCTTTCTTT,CASSFGQGTEAFF
TRBV30,TRBJ2-7,.,.,TGTGCCTGGAGTGGTTACTACGAGCAGTACTTC,CAWSGYYEQYF
TRBV24-1,TRBJ2-1,TRBD1,.,TGTGCCACCAGTGATTGGGGGACAGCTCTCTACAATGAGCAGTTCTTC,CATSDWGTALYNEQFF
TRBV11-2,TRBJ2-7,.,many,TGTGCCAGCAGCTTAGTGTCAGCGGTTAACGAGCAGTACTTC,CASSLVSAVNEQYF
TRBV24-1,TRBJ2-3,.,.,TGTGCCACCAGTGACTTTCGCCGGGGTGGGTCAGATACGCAGTATTTT,CATSDFRRGGSDTQYF
TRBV19,TRBJ2-7,TRBD1,once,TGTGCCAGTAGTGCACTAACAGGGGGCGACTACGAGCAGTACTTC,CASSALTGGDYEQYF
TRBV4-2,TRBJ2-2,.,.,TGTGCCAGCAGCCAAGCCCTATCAACAGGGTCCGGGGAGCTGTTTTTT,CASSQALSTGSGELFF
TRBV7-2,TRBJ1-5,TRBD1,.,TGTGCCAGCAGCTTAGAAGGGACAGTCAATCAGCCCCAGCATTTT,CASSLEGTVNQPQHF
TRBV4-2,TRBJ2-1,TRBD2,.,TGTGCCAGCAGCCAAGCGAGCGGGGGCACCTCCTACAATGAGCAGTTCTTC,CASSQASGGTSYNEQFF
TRBV27,TRBJ2-3,.,.,TGTGCCAGCAGTTTGGCTCGAGATACGCAGTATTTT,CASSLARDTQYF